A single sample is the source of the 21 T cell receptor beta chains below, sequenced in a study of STAT5B mutations in CD4+ large granular lymphocyte leukemia. Measured with immunoSEQ multiplex PCR; TCRdb has only the in-frame clones, and not every one. This table has tens of thousands of clones, about 86% appearing once. Material: CD4+ T cells from blood buffy coats. The origin of the receptors is a human donor in good health.

This clone was counted a single time. This chain connects TRBV7-2 to TRBJ1-1, with a weak D call TRBD1 (6 bases). Germline CDR1 reads SGHTA; CDR2 reads FQGNSA. V gave up 5 bases and J gave up 3 bases, with 13 bases separating them. The CDR3 has 14 residues. The CDR3 bases are TGTGCCAGCAGCGGGGGGCAGGGGCACACTGAAGCTTTCTTT. Translating it yields CASSGGQGHTEAFF.

The gene calls are TRBV18 and TRBJ2-7; D remains ambiguous. Germline CDR1 reads KGHSH; CDR2 reads LQKENI. V was trimmed by 3 bases and J by 0 bases, leaving 9 bases between them. CDR3 length: 14 residues. The CDR3 DNA reads TGTGCCAGCTCACCGGACGGCCTCTCCTACGAGCAGTACTTC. Its translation: CASSPDGLSYEQYF.

The chain recombines TRBV6-5 with TRBJ2-7; TRBD1 aligns across 9 bases. The CDR3 loop spans 14 amino acids. Germline V gene lookup returns CDR1 MNHEY and CDR2 SVGAGI. Trimming at V came to 2 bases and at J to 7 bases, leaving 6 bases not matched to a gene. The CDR3 DNA reads as TGTGCCAGCAGTTACGGGACAGGGTCAGGGGAGCAGTACTTC. Translating it yields CASSYGTGSGEQYF.

This chain connects TRBV6-1 to TRBJ1-1, with 8 bases matching TRBD1. With 3 bases clipped from V and 1 base from J, the junction kept 1 base outside the gene matches. The CDR3 length is 14 residues. Germline loops: CDR1 MNHNS, CDR2 SASEGT. For the CDR3, the DNA is TGTGCCAGCAGTGACCAGGGGGCGAACACTGAAGCTTTCTTT. Its translation is CASSDQGANTEAFF.

This clone was seen once. V usage is TRBV4-1 and J usage is TRBJ1-1; 9 bases are a match to TRBD1. CDR3 length: 18 amino acids. Germline CDR1 and CDR2: MGHRA and YSYEKL. V lost 0 bases and J lost 0; bases outside the gene matches: 8. The CDR3 DNA sequence: TGCGCCAGCAGCCAAGATGGGACAGGGTCTTCGGTGAACACTGAAGCTTTCTTT. Translating it yields CASSQDGTGSSVNTEAFF.

The CDR3 nucleotides read TGCGCCAGCAGCCCGACTAGCGGGAGAGCCTACGAGCAGTACTTC. Its protein is CASSPTSGRAYEQYF. The chain couples TRBV5-1 to TRBJ2-7; 12 bases line up with TRBD2. The CDR3 has 15 residues. CDR1 is SGHRS, CDR2 YFSETQ, per germline. Losses at the gene ends were 4 bases for V and 2 bases for J; bases not matched to a gene: 4.

The V call is TRBV19, the J call TRBJ2-5, with D hard to call. Trimming cost V 2 bases and J 2 bases, with 6 bases left between them. CDR1 and CDR2 (germline): LNHDA, SQIVND (reference sequence). This CDR3 is 13 amino acids long. CDR3 in DNA: TGTGCCAGTAGTATATCCAGGCAAGAGACCCAGTACTTC. It yields the protein CASSISRQETQYF.

This clone occurred once. This specimen includes other DNA sequences encoding the same CDR3. The chain links TRBV11-2 to TRBJ1-1; the D gene is possibly TRBD1 (5 bases). Germline V lookup: CDR1 SGHAT, CDR2 FQNNGV. This CDR3 has 14 residues. V dropped 0 bases and J dropped 5 bases, with 10 bases sitting between them. CDR3 region: CASSLDGGGTEAFF. Here the CDR3 DNA reads TGTGCCAGCAGCTTAGATGGGGGAGGTACTGAAGCTTTCTTT.

The CDR3 sequence is CASSGREWGYQETQYF. The DNA of the CDR3 is TGTGCCAGCAGCGGCCGGGAATGGGGGTACCAAGAGACCCAGTACTTC. This chain joins TRBV5-5 and TRBJ2-5, with D tentatively TRBD1 or TRBD2 (5 bases each). The germline gives CDR1 SGHKS, CDR2 YYEKEE (reference sequence). The CDR3 spans 16 residues. V dropped 4 bases and J dropped 0 bases, with 16 bases sitting between them.

The chain joins TRBV5-1 to TRBJ1-2; 8 bases match TRBD1. V shed 0 bases, J shed 7 bases, and the junction held 14 bases outside the gene matches. This CDR3 is built from 17 residues. Germline-derived CDR1 and CDR2 are SGHRS and YFSETQ. The CDR3 DNA sequence: TGCGCCAGCAGCTTGGCCCGGGTGACAGGGGAAAGTGGTGGCTACACCTTC. It specifies CASSLARVTGESGGYTF.

The J gene is TRBJ1-4, the V gene TRBV7-9; TRBD1 aligns across 9 bases. From germline, CDR1 is SEHNR and CDR2 FQNEAQ (reference sequence). The CDR3 is 14 residues long. Losses at the gene ends were 4 bases for V and 4 bases for J; bases not matched to a gene: 1. This CDR3 is CASSSGQGNEKLFF. The CDR3 DNA reads TGTGCCAGCAGCTCGGGACAGGGTAATGAAAAACTGTTTTTT.

This chain joins TRBV2 and TRBJ1-2, with TRBD1 as a possible D gene (5 bases). Germline assignment: CDR1 SNHLY and CDR2 FYNNEI. CDR3 length equals 14 residues. Deletions cut 2 bases from V and 0 bases from J, with 7 bases between. CDR3 nucleotide sequence: TGTGCCAGCAGTGAAAGACAGACTAACTATGGCTACACCTTC. Its translation is CASSERQTNYGYTF.

V is TRBV5-1 and J is TRBJ1-1, with D possibly being TRBD1 (5 bases). Germline loops: CDR1 SGHRS, CDR2 YFSETQ. The ends were cut back, 4 bases at V and 0 bases at J, with 10 bases in the middle. CDR3 length: 14 amino acids. The CDR3 nucleotides are TGCGCCAGCAGCACCGGGACGCTGAACACTGAAGCTTTCTTT. This codes for CASSTGTLNTEAFF.

The J gene is TRBJ2-7, the V gene TRBV30, with 9 positions matching TRBD2. V was pared by 1 base and J by 5 bases, with 9 bases of the junction left unmatched. The CDR3 runs 15 residues. CDR1 and CDR2 (germline): GTSNPN, SVGIG (reference sequence). CDR3 residues: CAWSDGGGRAHEQYF. Here the CDR3 DNA reads TGTGCCTGGAGTGATGGGGGCGGGAGGGCCCACGAGCAGTACTTC.

The V call is TRBV5-5, the J call TRBJ2-5, with D tentatively TRBD1 (6 bases). The CDR3 has 14 amino acids. Trimming left V 4 bases short and J 3 bases short, with 13 bases between. The germline CDR1 and CDR2 sequences are SGHKS and YYEKEE (reference sequence). In DNA form, the CDR3 reads TGTGCCAGCAGCCTCCCGACAGGAAAAGAGACCCAGTACTTC. Its protein product is CASSLPTGKETQYF.

V and J are TRBV5-1 and TRBJ2-2, with D unresolved. V was pared by 0 bases and J by 3 bases, with 6 bases between. This CDR3 is built from 14 residues. The germline V gene encodes CDR1 SGHRS and CDR2 YFSETQ. This CDR3 reads CASSLEEYTGELFF. Written as DNA, the CDR3 is TGCGCCAGCAGCTTGGAAGAATACACCGGGGAGCTGTTTTTT.

This rearrangement joins TRBV10-3 to TRBJ2-1; 10 positions agree with TRBD2. CDR1 is ENHRY and CDR2 is SYGVKD in the germline V gene. Trimming took 6 bases from V and 7 from J; bases not matched to a gene: 6. CDR3 length equals 14 residues. The CDR3 DNA sequence: TGTGCCATCAGCGCTAGCGGGAGTGTGAATGAGCAGTTCTTC. As protein: CAISASGSVNEQFF.

V usage is TRBV2 and J usage is TRBJ2-1; no definite D call. This CDR3 has 13 residues. CDR1 is SNHLY, CDR2 FYNNEI, per germline. The V gene lost 6 bases and the J gene lost 8 bases, with 14 bases spanning the gap. The CDR3 here is CASSPDPGHEQFF. CDR3 bases: TGTGCCAGCAGCCCCGACCCGGGTCATGAGCAGTTCTTC.

V and J are TRBV13 and TRBJ1-2; D possibly corresponds to TRBD1 (5 bases). Germline V lookup: CDR1 PRHDT, CDR2 FYEKMQ (reference sequence). Trimming shortened V by 4 bases and J by 4 bases, and 16 bases separated the two germline ends. The CDR3 is 15 amino acids. CDR3 residues: CASSYGRRGGYGYTF. The CDR3 DNA reads as TGTGCCAGCAGCTACGGACGGCGGGGCGGCTATGGCTACACCTTC.

The chain recombines TRBV5-1 with TRBJ2-6; D possibly corresponds to TRBD1 (5 bases). The ends were cut back, 1 base at V and 0 bases at J, with 14 bases in the middle. Germline assignment: CDR1 SGHRS and CDR2 YFSETQ. There are 18 residues in the CDR3. The CDR3 nucleotides are TGCGCCAGCAGCTTGACCAGGATGGGGCCCTCTGGGGCCAACGTCCTGACTTTC. Translated, it gives CASSLTRMGPSGANVLTF.

The chain recombines TRBV18 with TRBJ1-3, with TRBD1 as a possible D gene (6 bases). Looked up from germline, CDR1 is KGHSH and CDR2 is LQKENI. V lost 6 bases and J lost 4, with 10 bases in between. This CDR3 has 13 residues. CDR3 DNA sequence: TGTGCCAGCTCCCAGGGGAAAGGAAACACCATATATTTT. As protein: CASSQGKGNTIYF.